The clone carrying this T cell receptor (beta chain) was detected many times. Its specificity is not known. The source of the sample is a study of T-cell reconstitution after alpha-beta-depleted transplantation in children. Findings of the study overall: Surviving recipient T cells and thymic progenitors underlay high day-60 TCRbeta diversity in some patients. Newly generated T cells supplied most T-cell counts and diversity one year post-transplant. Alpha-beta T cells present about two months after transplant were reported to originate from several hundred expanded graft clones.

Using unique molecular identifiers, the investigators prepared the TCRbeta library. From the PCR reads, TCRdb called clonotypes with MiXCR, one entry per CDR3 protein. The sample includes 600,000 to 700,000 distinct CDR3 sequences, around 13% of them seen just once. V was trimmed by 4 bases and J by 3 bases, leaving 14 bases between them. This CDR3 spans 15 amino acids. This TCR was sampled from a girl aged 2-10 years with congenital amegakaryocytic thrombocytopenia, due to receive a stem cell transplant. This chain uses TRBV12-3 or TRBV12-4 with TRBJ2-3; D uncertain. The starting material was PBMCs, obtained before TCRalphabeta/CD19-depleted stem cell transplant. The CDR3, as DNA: TGTGCCAGCAGTTCCCAGCTGGGGTTAACAGATACGCAGTATTTT. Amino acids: CASSSQLGLTDTQYF.